The rows below give T cell receptor beta chains drawn from one sample of a study of shared clonotypes between healthy human individuals. Profiled with immunoSEQ multiplex PCR; TCRdb holds only in-frame clones, not every one. Of some 2.1 million clones in the sample, 85% to 95% were seen once. Input material: naive CD4+ T cells sorted from blood. These receptors came from a man between 18 and 29 years old in good health. CDR3s include the opening cysteine and the closing phenylalanine or tryptophan. A D gene is named only where the DNA matches it firmly. Size is omitted from some rows. Given values are once, few, many or a class for expanded clones.

>-|TRBJ2-3|-|TRBV7-2
TGTGCCAGCAGCTTCCCGACGGATACGCAGTATTTT
CASSFPTDTQYF
>-|TRBJ2-3|-|TRBV6-5
TGTGCCAGCAGTGTACCGGGGGCAGATACGCAGTATTTT
CASSVPGADTQYF
>TRBD2|TRBJ2-7|-|TRBV28
TGTGCCAGCACTCCCCTAGCGGGAGCTTCCTACGAGCAGTACTTC
CASTPLAGASYEQYF
>TRBD1|TRBJ2-7|-|TRBV4-2
TGTGCCAGCAGCCAAGAAGCGACAGGGTTCCACGAGCAGTACTTC
CASSQEATGFHEQYF
>TRBD1|TRBJ2-1|-|TRBV5-6
TGTGCCAGCAGCGGCCGGGACAGGTCCTACAATGAGCAGTTCTTC
CASSGRDRSYNEQFF
>-|TRBJ1-2|-|TRBV19
TGTGCCACCAGGACCCCCGGGACAATCCATGGCTACACCTTC
CATRTPGTIHGYTF
>-|TRBJ2-1|-|TRBV29-1
TGCAGCGCCCGAGGGTGGGGGTCCTACAATGAGCAGTTCTTC
CSARGWGSYNEQFF
>TRBD2|TRBJ2-7|once|TRBV6-5
TGTGCCAGCAGTTACTCCCTAGCGGGAGGTTCCTACGAGCAGTACTTC
CASSYSLAGGSYEQYF
>TRBD1|TRBJ2-7|-|TRBV11-3
TGTGCCAGCAGCTACGGACAGGGGGCCTCGGAGGAGCAGTACTTC
CASSYGQGASEEQYF
>-|TRBJ2-5|-|TRBV28
TGTGCCAGCAGTCCTTGGGCGGGGACGAAGCAAGAGACCCAGTACTTC
CASSPWAGTKQETQYF
>-|TRBJ1-4|once|TRBV18
TGTGCCAGCTCATCTCTCCCAACCTTCGCAACTAATGAAAAACTGTTTTTT
CASSSLPTFATNEKLFF
>TRBD1|TRBJ1-1|once|TRBV18
TGTGCCAGCTCACCGATGGGACAGCCGAACACTGAAGCTTTCTTT
CASSPMGQPNTEAFF
>-|TRBJ1-1|-|TRBV10-1
TGCGCCAGCAGTGAGTCGACCGCGAACACTGAAGCTTTCTTT
CASSESTANTEAFF
>-|TRBJ2-7|-|TRBV5-1
TGCGCCAGCAGCTTGGGGGGACAATTCGAGCAGTACTTC
CASSLGGQFEQYF
>-|TRBJ2-7|-|TRBV6-1
TGTGCCAGCAGTGAAGGCAGGGTGGGCTCCTACGAGCAGTACTTC
CASSEGRVGSYEQYF
>TRBD1|TRBJ1-3|-|TRBV30
TGTGCCTGGAGATACCCTCGGACAGGTCTTGGAAACACCATATATTTT
CAWRYPRTGLGNTIYF
>-|TRBJ1-5|-|TRBV6-5
TGTGCCAGCAGTCCCTGGATCATTAGCAATCAGCCCCAGCATTTT
CASSPWIISNQPQHF
>-|TRBJ1-5|-|TRBV6-1
TGTGCCAGCCTAAAGATGGACGCCGGCAATCAGCCCCAGCATTTT
CASLKMDAGNQPQHF
>-|TRBJ1-2|-|TRBV27
TGTGCCAGCAGTTCCTCCACCGGCTATGGCTACACCTTC
CASSSSTGYGYTF
>-|TRBJ2-5|-|TRBV7-3
TGTGCCAGCAGCCCTCAGGGAAACCAAGAGACCCAGTACTTC
CASSPQGNQETQYF
>TRBD1|TRBJ2-1|-|TRBV29-1
TGCAGCGTTGAAGATCGAACTGCGAGACAGGGGGCATCGTACAATGAGCAGTTCTTC
CSVEDRTARQGASYNEQFF
>TRBD2|TRBJ2-3|-|TRBV28
TGTGCCAGCAGTGCGGGGGGCACAGATACGCAGTATTTT
CASSAGGTDTQYF
>-|TRBJ1-1|-|TRBV18
TGTGCCAGCTCACCCTTAACGGGGGGAAACACTGAAGCTTTCTTT
CASSPLTGGNTEAFF
>-|TRBJ1-2|once|TRBV6-1
TGTGCCAGCAGTGAAGCTCTCGGAGTGTATGGCTACACCTTC
CASSEALGVYGYTF
>-|TRBJ2-7|-|TRBV27
TGTGCCAGCAGTTTATCTAAGAATGCTTTCTACGAGCAGTACTTC
CASSLSKNAFYEQYF
>-|TRBJ1-2|-|TRBV2
TGTGCCAGCAGTAGGGGGACGGTGACCTATGGCTACACCTTC
CASSRGTVTYGYTF
>TRBD1|TRBJ2-7|-|TRBV5-1
TGCGCCAGCCCAATGGACAGGTGGGTCTACGAGCAGTACTTC
CASPMDRWVYEQYF
>-|TRBJ2-2|-|TRBV6-5
TGTGCCACCTCCCGGGACACCGGGGAGCTGTTTTTT
CATSRDTGELFF
>-|TRBJ1-1|-|TRBV5-1
TGCGCCAGCAGCTCCATGTTAGGAACTGAAGCTTTCTTT
CASSSMLGTEAFF
>-|TRBJ1-5|-|TRBV28
TGTGCCAGCAGTTTATTGGCGCCCAGTCAGCCCCAGCATTTT
CASSLLAPSQPQHF
>-|TRBJ2-7|-|TRBV28
TGTGCCAGCAGTTTTGGGACCTTTGGCTCCTACGAGCAGTACTTC
CASSFGTFGSYEQYF
>-|TRBJ1-1|-|TRBV25-1
TGTGCCAGCAGTGTGGGGGACACTGAAGCTTTCTTT
CASSVGDTEAFF
>-|TRBJ2-7|-|TRBV18
TGTGCCAGCTCACCCCAAACAGTCCTTAGCTCCTACGAGCAGTACTTC
CASSPQTVLSSYEQYF
>TRBD1|TRBJ2-5|-|TRBV27
TGTGCCAGCAGTTTTTCAGGGGGCCTCGGAGAGACCCAGTACTTC
CASSFSGGLGETQYF
>-|TRBJ1-4|-|TRBV6-1
TGTGCCAGCAGTGCATCAGGGGCGGGGGCTGAAAAACTGTTTTTT
CASSASGAGAEKLFF
>-|TRBJ1-5|-|TRBV7-7
TGTGCTAGCAGCTTAGAAGAGTTTCTCAGCAATCAGCCCCAGCATTTT
CASSLEEFLSNQPQHF
>-|TRBJ2-5|-|TRBV2
TGTGCCAGCAACGAGGGGCTAAAAGAGACCCAGTACTTC
CASNEGLKETQYF
>TRBD2|TRBJ2-2|-|TRBV6-5
TGTGCCAGCACGACGCGGGAGACGTTGGCCGGGGAGCTGTTTTTT
CASTTRETLAGELFF
>-|TRBJ1-4|-|TRBV5-1
TGCGCCAGCAGCTTGGATCTAGGGCTAAAACTGTTTTTT
CASSLDLGLKLFF
>-|TRBJ1-1|-|TRBV25-1
TGTGCCAGCAGTGAATCGAAAACAGGGAACACTGAAGCTTTCTTT
CASSESKTGNTEAFF
>-|TRBJ2-7|-|TRBV14
TGTGCCAGCAGCCTCTTAGACGAGCAGTACTTC
CASSLLDEQYF
>TRBD1|TRBJ1-6|once|TRBV6-1
TGTGCCAGCAGTGATTTTTTGGGACAGCCTAATTCACCCCTCCACTTT
CASSDFLGQPNSPLHF
>-|TRBJ1-1|-|TRBV29-1
TGCAGCGCTCACGTCCCTCCCGGGACTGAAGCTTTCTTT
CSAHVPPGTEAFF
>TRBD2|TRBJ2-3|-|TRBV11-3
TGTGCCAGCAGCTTAGGGGGCCGACTAGCGGGGAATAACACAGATACGCAGTATTTT
CASSLGGRLAGNNTDTQYF
>-|TRBJ2-3|-|TRBV7-9
TGTGCCAGCAGCTCCCTGGGGGATACGCAGTATTTT
CASSSLGDTQYF
>TRBD1|TRBJ2-7|-|TRBV28
TGTGCCAGCAGTTCAGGGGGCAGCGACGAGCAGTACTTC
CASSSGGSDEQYF
>-|TRBJ1-1|once|TRBV5-4
TGTGCCAGCAGCTCCGCACTGGGCGGCTTGAACACTGAAGCTTTCTTT
CASSSALGGLNTEAFF
>TRBD1|TRBJ1-2|-|TRBV6-5
TGTGCCAGCTTTCGCGGGACAGGGGTTGGCTACACCTTC
CASFRGTGVGYTF
>-|TRBJ1-5|-|TRBV30
TGTGCCTGGAGCGCCCAGGGTTTTCAGCCCCAGCATTTT
CAWSAQGFQPQHF
>-|TRBJ1-2|-|TRBV2
TGTGCCAGCAGTGAAGCGCAAACCTATGGCTACACCTTC
CASSEAQTYGYTF
>TRBD1|TRBJ1-2|-|TRBV5-1
TGCGCCAGCAGCACAGGACAGGGTTTTGATGGCTACACCTTC
CASSTGQGFDGYTF
>-|TRBJ2-3|-|TRBV11-3
TGTGCCAGCAGCTTAGGTGTAGGGACACTTAGCACAGATACGCAGTATTTT
CASSLGVGTLSTDTQYF
>TRBD1|TRBJ2-5|-|TRBV18
TGTGCCAGCTGTCCGGGACAGAAAGAGACCCAGTACTTC
CASCPGQKETQYF
>-|TRBJ2-7|-|TRBV18
TGTGCCAGCTCCGCCGGGATTCGCTACGAGCAGTACTTC
CASSAGIRYEQYF
>TRBD1|TRBJ1-1|-|TRBV4-2
TGTGCCAGCAGCCAAGCAGGGGGGGACAGCACTGAAGCTTTCTTT
CASSQAGGDSTEAFF
>TRBD1|TRBJ2-3|-|TRBV13
TGTGCCAGCAGCTCCCCCGCAGGGGGCAAAACAGATACGCAGTATTTT
CASSSPAGGKTDTQYF
>-|TRBJ1-3|-|TRBV7-2
TGTGCTAGCAGCCCAGTCGGAAACACCATATATTTT
CASSPVGNTIYF
>-|TRBJ2-4|-|TRBV29-1
TGCAGCGTCGCCATGACTTTAGCCAAAAACATTCAGTACTTC
CSVAMTLAKNIQYF